Presented here are 21 T cell receptor beta chains from one specimen sequenced in a study of post-analysis software for immune sequencing data (dated by TCRdb to 2013 to 2016). What the research found in general, with its limitations: A handful of TRBV segments, including TRBV5-6, TRBV5-1 and TRBV20-1, were significantly more frequent in patients than controls.

To prepare the library, PCR was applied. Sequenced using an Illumina HiSeq 2500. To reduce PCR and sequencing biases, unique molecular identifiers were incorporated into the TCR beta cDNA libraries. Through fastp at Q25 and MiXCR, TCRdb rebuilt clones from the public reads, retaining in-frame beta chains. Merged by CDR3 protein, the rows form single entries marked with the most common genes and DNA. The sample records 450,000 to 700,000 distinct CDR3 sequences, about 40% of which are singletons. Jointly, the top ten make up around 1.7% of the sample. The antigens these receptors bind are not known. Sequenced material: blood. Receptors originate from a girl aged 5-17 years with multiple sclerosis.

In its sample, this clonotype was seen a few times. The V gene is TRBV13, the J gene TRBJ2-4; D might be TRBD1 (6 bases). Germline CDR1 and CDR2: PRHDT and FYEKMQ (reference sequence). V gave up 5 bases and J gave up 0 bases, with 20 bases separating them. This CDR3 is 18 amino acids long. CDR3 in DNA: TGTGCCAGCAGCCACCCAGGGACATTCCCCTTAGCCAAAAACATTCAGTACTTC. Amino acid sequence: CASSHPGTFPLAKNIQYF.

The chain links TRBV5-1 to TRBJ2-7; D could derive from TRBD1 or TRBD2 (5 bases each). There are 13 residues in the CDR3. Germline values: CDR1 SGHRS, CDR2 YFSETQ. The V end lost 5 bases, the J end lost 4 bases, and 13 bases lay between the germline ends. The CDR3 spells CASRTGPRYEQYF. The CDR3 DNA sequence: TGCGCCAGCAGAACGGGACCTAGATACGAGCAGTACTTC.

J is TRBJ1-2 and V is TRBV12-3 or TRBV12-4; unclear D gene. The CDR3 runs to 13 residues. V lost 3 bases, J lost 3 bases, and 8 bases lay in between. For the CDR3, the DNA is TGTGCCAGCAGTTTTAGTCAGTACTATGGCTACACCTTC. It yields the protein CASSFSQYYGYTF.

The CDR3: CASSAFVFGGFGFDEQFF. DNA of the CDR3: TGTGCCAGCAGTGCGTTTGTTTTTGGGGGGTTCGGCTTCGATGAGCAGTTCTTC. This sequence joins TRBV12-3 or TRBV12-4 and TRBJ2-1; D may be TRBD2 (6 bases). The CDR3 consists of 18 residues. Trimming took 5 bases from V and 8 from J, leaving 28 bases between them.

V and J are TRBV20-1 and TRBJ2-7; TRBD1 aligns across 7 bases. CDR1 is DFQATT and CDR2 is SNEGSKA in the germline V gene (reference sequence). The trim removed 6 bases at V and 3 bases at J, leaving 11 bases unmatched. The CDR3 is 14 amino acids. The chain's CDR3 is CSAQGGPIGYEQYF. CDR3 nucleotide sequence: TGCAGTGCCCAAGGGGGCCCGATAGGCTACGAGCAGTACTTC.

The rearrangement joins TRBV12-3 or TRBV12-4 to TRBJ2-3; D is possibly TRBD1 (6 bases). V was clipped by 1 base and J by 8 bases, with 13 bases between them. The CDR3 spans 14 residues. This CDR3 reads CASSLGAGVRTQYF. The CDR3 coding sequence is TGTGCCAGCAGTTTAGGGGCAGGGGTACGTACGCAGTATTTT.

J is TRBJ2-3 and V is TRBV9, with 8 bases lining up with TRBD2. V shed 0 bases and J 2 bases; nucleotides not matched to a gene: 8. The CDR3 covers 17 residues. CDR1 is SGDLS and CDR2 is YYNGEE in the germline V gene. This CDR3 reads CASSVVLAGIPTDTQYF. The CDR3 nucleotides read TGTGCCAGCAGCGTAGTATTAGCGGGGATCCCCACAGATACGCAGTATTTT.

Ten or more counts support this clonotype. V gene TRBV12-3 or TRBV12-4 combines with J gene TRBJ1-1; D ambiguous. This CDR3 contains 13 residues. V lost 2 bases, J lost 1 base, and 5 bases lay in between. As DNA, the CDR3 is TGTGCCAGCAGTTTAACAGAGAACACTGAAGCTTTCTTT. Translating it yields CASSLTENTEAFF.

The chain employs TRBV10-3 and TRBJ2-6, with TRBD2 as a possible D gene (6 bases). The CDR3 spans 18 residues. The germline V and J ends were trimmed by 0 bases and 0 bases, with 12 bases remaining between them. Germline V CDR1 and CDR2: ENHRY, SYGVKD. The CDR3 sequence: CAISESGLPHSGANVLTF. The CDR3 nucleotides read TGTGCCATCAGTGAGTCGGGACTGCCCCACTCTGGGGCCAACGTCCTGACTTTC.

Points on this clonotype: Mismatch with germline at one junction end may stem from a read error. The chain carries TRBV27 and TRBJ2-7; 9 bases are a match to TRBD1. The CDR3 consists of 19 residues. Germline-derived CDR1 and CDR2 are MNHEY and SMNVEV (reference sequence). The CDR3 protein is CACSLYTSGQGWGTYEQYF. CDR3 nucleotide sequence: TGTGCCTGCAGTTTATATACTTCGGGACAGGGATGGGGGACCTACGAGCAGTACTTC.

In nucleotides, the CDR3 is TGTGCCAGCAGCCCTACAGGGGACACCGGGGAGCTGTTTTTT. It translates to CASSPTGDTGELFF. This rearrangement joins TRBV28 to TRBJ2-2, with 7 bases that match TRBD1. The V and J ends lost 6 bases and 3 bases, in that order; junction bases with no gene match: 4. This CDR3 region has 14 residues. CDR1 MDHEN and CDR2 SYDVKM come from the germline V gene.

The chain recombines TRBV11-3 with TRBJ2-3, with 13 bases matching TRBD2. Germline V gene lookup returns CDR1 SGHNT and CDR2 YENEEA. CDR3 size: 17 residues. V was clipped by 5 bases and J by 2 bases; unmatched bases: 7. Written as DNA, the CDR3 is TGTGCCAGCAGCGGGATGGGACTAGCGGGAACCACAGATACGCAGTATTTT. It is translated as CASSGMGLAGTTDTQYF. Complete variable domain (other parts from reference TRBV11-3 and TRBJ2-3): EAGVVQSPRYKIIEKKQPVAFWCNPISGHNTLYWYLQNLGQGPELLIRYENEEAVDDSQLPKDRFSAERLKGVDSTLKIQPAELGDSAVYLCASSGMGLAGTTDTQYFGPGTRLTVL.

The chain links TRBV7-2 to TRBJ2-1, with 7 bases lining up with TRBD2. This CDR3 comprises 16 residues. Germline CDR1 is SGHTA and CDR2 is FQGNSA. After removal of 4 bases from V and 2 bases from J, the junction contained 8 bases not matched to a gene. CDR3 protein: CASSSTAAGAYNEQFF. CDR3 bases: TGTGCCAGCAGCTCCACTGCGGCGGGGGCCTACAATGAGCAGTTCTTC.

The V and J genes are TRBV20-1 and TRBJ2-2; maybe TRBD2 (5 bases). V was cut by 6 bases and J by 3 bases, with 20 bases left in between. Germline V CDR1 and CDR2: DFQATT, SNEGSKA (reference sequence). The CDR3 consists of 16 residues. The CDR3 sequence is CSAPSPGSKDTGELFF. Written as DNA, the CDR3 is TGCAGTGCCCCCTCACCGGGATCGAAGGACACCGGGGAGCTGTTTTTT.

V gene TRBV11-2 combines with J gene TRBJ2-3; possibly TRBD2 for D (5 bases). The ends were cut back, 2 bases at V and 6 bases at J, with 15 bases in the middle. Germline lookup yields CDR1 SGHAT and CDR2 FQNNGV. There are 15 residues in the CDR3. CDR3 nucleotides: TGTGCCAGCAGCTTATCAAGGCTAGCATCGGATACGCAGTATTTT. Its translation: CASSLSRLASDTQYF.

The rearrangement uses TRBV24-1 and TRBJ2-1, with TRBD1 identical over 10 bases. With 4 bases clipped from V and 6 bases from J, the junction kept 5 bases outside the gene matches. The CDR3 extends over 15 amino acids. The germline CDR1 and CDR2 sequences are KGHDR and SFDVKD. The CDR3 reads CATSESGQGVNEQFF. DNA for the CDR3: TGTGCCACCAGTGAATCCGGACAGGGGGTCAATGAGCAGTTCTTC.

A word on this clonotype: One junction end does not reproduce the germline sequence, and a read error may be involved. J is TRBJ1-3 and V is TRBV7-2, with unresolved D. CDR1 is SGHTA, CDR2 FQGNSA, per germline. The CDR3 runs to 13 residues. The CDR3 loop is CASSLDPGDTIYF. In DNA form, the CDR3 reads TGTGCCAGCAGCTTAGACCCTGGAGACACCATATATTTT.

A few counts support this clonotype. V usage is TRBV29-1 and J usage is TRBJ1-2; tentatively, D is TRBD1 (5 bases). This CDR3 has 11 residues. V lost 7 bases, J lost 4 bases, and 10 bases lay in between. In germline, CDR1 is SQVTM, CDR2 ANQGSEA. CDR3 sequence: CSDRDAYGYTF. As DNA, the CDR3 is TGCAGCGATCGGGACGCCTATGGCTACACCTTC.

This clonotype occurred a few times. This rearrangement joins TRBV4-1 to TRBJ2-1, with D hard to call. The CDR3 sequence is 16 residues long. Germline values: CDR1 MGHRA, CDR2 YSYEKL. V was trimmed by 0 bases and J by 0 bases, leaving 9 bases between them. The CDR3 nucleotides are TGCGCCAGCAGCCAAGACAACTACCCCTCCTACAATGAGCAGTTCTTC. Amino acid sequence: CASSQDNYPSYNEQFF.

V is TRBV10-3 and J is TRBJ1-2, with D perhaps TRBD1 (5 bases). Germline values: CDR1 ENHRY, CDR2 SYGVKD. Trimming removed 0 bases at V and 0 bases at J, with 5 bases between. The CDR3 spans 14 residues. The CDR3 protein is CAISESGANYGYTF. The CDR3 region has the DNA TGTGCCATCAGTGAGTCGGGGGCTAACTATGGCTACACCTTC.

The V gene is TRBV5-5, the J gene TRBJ2-5; weak D call: TRBD2 (5 bases). CDR1 and CDR2 from the germline V gene are SGHKS and YYEKEE (reference sequence). V lost 5 bases to trimming and J lost 7 bases, with 15 bases between them. This CDR3 comprises 13 residues. DNA for the CDR3: TGTGCCAGCAGTCACGCGGGTCCCGGGACCCAGTACTTC. It encodes CASSHAGPGTQYF. Filled out from reference TRBV5-5 and TRBJ2-5, the complete variable domain reads DAGVTQSPTHLIKTRGQQVTLRCSPISGHKSVSWYQQVLGQGPQFIFQYYEKEERGRGNFPDRFSARQFPNYSSELNVNALLLGDSALYLCASSHAGPGTQYFGPGTRLLVL.